Listed here are 3 T cell receptor beta chains from one sample, sequenced in a study of kidney transplant recipient with SARS-CoV-2 infection. TCRdb re-derived calls from the reads in MiXCR, one entry per CDR3 protein. The data contain about 240,000 distinct CDR3 sequences, about 28% of them singletons. This material consisted of a blood sample, taken at baseline and around day 110 from a kidney transplant recipient. The receptors originated from a male patient between 25 and 39 years old who had COVID-19 and was a kidney transplant recipient. The graft donor may be the source of some T cells.

This clonotype was observed at least ten times. The chain carries TRBV5-4 and TRBJ2-7; 8 nucleotides agree with TRBD2. CDR3 length: 15 residues. Germline CDR1 is SGHNT and CDR2 is YYREEE (reference sequence). Trimming at V came to 4 bases and at J to 2 bases, leaving 8 bases not matched to a gene. The chain's CDR3 is CASSPYTSGPYEQYF. The CDR3 region has the DNA TGTGCCAGCAGCCCTTACACTAGCGGACCCTACGAGCAGTACTTC.

There are many counts of this clonotype. The V call is TRBV30, the J call TRBJ2-2, with a tentative D call TRBD2 (6 bases). Trimming removed 2 bases from V and 0 bases from J, with 13 bases in between. The CDR3 length is 16 residues. The germline CDR1 and CDR2 sequences are GTSNPN and SVGIG (reference sequence). This chain's CDR3 is CAWSRGAGSNTGELFF. The DNA of the CDR3 is TGTGCCTGGAGTAGAGGAGCGGGTTCGAACACCGGGGAGCTGTTTTTT.

As concerns this clonotype: This may be a read error: a much more frequent sequence differs by one nucleotide. The rearrangement links TRBV11-2 to TRBJ1-2; D possibly corresponds to TRBD1 (6 bases). This CDR3 comprises 15 residues. V lost 7 bases, J lost 0 bases, and 15 bases lay in between. Per germline, CDR1 SGHAT and CDR2 FQNNGV. CDR3 region: CASNAAGGSNYGYTF. The CDR3 coding sequence is TGTGCCAGCAACGCAGCCGGGGGCTCTAACTATGGCTACACCTTC.